Each of the 14 T cell receptor beta chains below was sequenced from the same sample in a study of response to subunit inactivated influenza vaccine. TCRdb ran MiXCR on the RT-PCR reads and lists one entry per CDR3 protein. Counted here are under 550,000 distinct CDR3 sequences, 7.5% to 8.5% occurring once; the ten biggest clones make up 13%. The source material was PBMCs from blood, sampled roughly 24 months after vaccination. The source of these receptors is a man in his fifties or sixties who received an inactivated influenza vaccine.

This chain connects TRBV9 to TRBJ2-3; D not resolved. Trimming shortened V by 1 base and J by 5 bases, and 11 bases separated the two germline ends. Germline CDR1 SGDLS, CDR2 YYNGEE. The CDR3 covers 14 residues. The CDR3 nucleotides read TGTGCCAGCAGCGTAATGGACCCCGGAGATACGCAGTATTTT. It encodes CASSVMDPGDTQYF.

This clonotype has only a few counts. The chain recombines TRBV7-8 with TRBJ1-5; D remains unclear. Germline-derived CDR1 and CDR2 are SGHVS and FQNEAQ. Trimming removed 5 bases from V and 2 bases from J, with 13 bases in between. This CDR3 has 15 residues. The CDR3 protein is CASSPMDGRNQPQHF. CDR3 nucleotides: TGTGCCAGCAGCCCGATGGACGGTCGCAATCAGCCCCAGCATTTT.

CDR3 nucleotide sequence: TGTGCCAGCAGCTTAGGGCTCCTCAATCCCGGACACAGGGGAACCGGGGAGCTGTTTTTT. Protein sequence: CASSLGLLNPGHRGTGELFF. The chain couples TRBV7-2 to TRBJ2-2, with 7 bases lining up with TRBD1. CDR1 is SGHTA, CDR2 FQGNSA, per germline. V lost 1 base, J lost 5 bases, and 19 bases stayed unmatched. The CDR3 length is 20 residues.

This clonotype was observed a few times. This chain joins TRBV20-1 and TRBJ2-1; D is perhaps TRBD2 (5 bases). Per the germline V gene, CDR1 is DFQATT and CDR2 is SNEGSKA (reference sequence). V was shortened by 0 bases and J by 3 bases, with 12 bases between the two germline ends. The CDR3 is made up of 15 amino acids. The CDR3 reads CSARDVATNYNEQFF. DNA of the CDR3: TGCAGTGCTAGAGATGTAGCGACCAACTACAATGAGCAGTTCTTC.

In this sample, this clonotype turned up many times. The V gene is TRBV9, the J gene TRBJ2-1, with 10 bases that match TRBD2. V lost 5 bases and J lost 2; bases outside the gene matches: 4. Germline V gene lookup returns CDR1 SGDLS and CDR2 YYNGEE. The CDR3 has 15 residues. The CDR3 is CASSQLAGTYNEQFF. CDR3 nucleotide sequence: TGTGCCAGCAGTCAACTAGCGGGAACCTACAATGAGCAGTTCTTC.

In this sample, this clonotype turned up many times. This chain connects TRBV20-1 to TRBJ2-7, with 9 bases matching TRBD2. The CDR3 totals 15 residues. Germline V gives CDR1 DFQATT, CDR2 SNEGSKA (reference sequence). The ends lost 0 bases at V and 3 bases at J; junction bases unmatched: 6. Here the CDR3 reads CSARDETSGSYEQYF. Here the CDR3 DNA reads TGCAGTGCTAGAGATGAGACTAGCGGTAGCTACGAGCAGTACTTC.

This chain uses TRBV15 with TRBJ2-7; D gene ambiguous. The CDR3 consists of 15 residues. Trimming shortened V by 0 bases and J by 6 bases, and 15 bases separated the two germline ends. Germline V gives CDR1 LNHNV, CDR2 YYDKDF (reference sequence). The CDR3 bases are TGTGCCACCAGCAGAGACCCTAGGGCCTCGTTCGAGCAGTACTTC. The encoded protein is CATSRDPRASFEQYF.

This clonotype was seen a few times. This sequence joins TRBV4-1 and TRBJ1-3; D not resolved. The CDR3 has 15 amino acids. Trimming removed 0 bases from V and 4 bases from J, with 10 bases in between. Per germline, CDR1 MGHRA and CDR2 YSYEKL. For the CDR3, the DNA is TGCGCCAGCAGCCAAGAACCGGGTTTGGGAAACACCATATATTTT. It codes for CASSQEPGLGNTIYF.

There are a few counts of this clonotype. The V call is TRBV6-5, the J call TRBJ1-1; TRBD1 aligns across 8 bases. Trimming took 0 bases from V and 5 from J; bases not matched to a gene: 8. Germline CDR1 reads MNHEY; CDR2 reads SVGAGI. This CDR3 has 16 amino acids. CDR3 in amino acids: CASSYSPQGARTEAFF. The CDR3 DNA is TGTGCCAGCAGTTACTCCCCTCAGGGGGCCCGGACTGAAGCTTTCTTT.

This clonotype was observed a few times. The chain is built from TRBV29-1 and TRBJ2-7; D remains ambiguous. Trimming took off 3 bases at V and 0 bases at J, with 12 bases between the two ends. The germline V gene has CDR1 SQVTM and CDR2 ANQGSEA. The CDR3 has 14 residues. Written as DNA, the CDR3 is TGCAGCGTTGAGAGTTATGAGAGCTCCTACGAGCAGTACTTC. Its translation: CSVESYESSYEQYF.

This clonotype was picked up a small number of times. The rearrangement links TRBV18 to TRBJ2-5; 7 nucleotides line up with TRBD1. V gave up 3 bases and J gave up 2 bases; unmatched junction bases: 3. The CDR3 is 14 amino acids. Germline V lookup: CDR1 KGHSH, CDR2 LQKENI. CDR3 amino acids: CASSPWTGQETQYF. The CDR3 bases are TGTGCCAGCTCACCCTGGACAGGTCAAGAGACCCAGTACTTC.

In its sample, this clonotype was seen a few times. V and J are TRBV6-5 and TRBJ1-1; possibly TRBD1 for D (6 bases). This CDR3 spans 14 amino acids. The germline CDR1 and CDR2 sequences are MNHEY and SVGAGI. Trimming shortened V by 4 bases and J by 3 bases, and 12 bases separated the two germline ends. The CDR3 loop reads CASSSSQGHTEAFF. The CDR3 DNA reads TGTGCCAGCAGTTCATCTCAGGGGCACACTGAAGCTTTCTTT.

This clonotype was observed at least ten times. The J gene is TRBJ2-1, the V gene TRBV12-3 or TRBV12-4; perhaps TRBD2 as D (6 bases). Trimming took off 3 bases at V and 5 bases at J, with 11 bases between the two ends. CDR3 length: 14 amino acids. CDR3 residues: CASSFAGNHNEQFF. The DNA of the CDR3 is TGTGCCAGCAGTTTTGCGGGGAACCACAATGAGCAGTTCTTC.

The V gene is TRBV6-1, the J gene TRBJ2-1, with TRBD2 as a possible D gene (6 bases). Trimming took 3 bases from V and 5 from J, leaving 14 bases between them. The CDR3 is 15 amino acids. Germline loops: CDR1 MNHNS, CDR2 SASEGT. CDR3 sequence reads: CASSDAGTHNNEQFF. The CDR3 DNA reads as TGTGCCAGCAGTGATGCCGGGACTCACAACAATGAGCAGTTCTTC.